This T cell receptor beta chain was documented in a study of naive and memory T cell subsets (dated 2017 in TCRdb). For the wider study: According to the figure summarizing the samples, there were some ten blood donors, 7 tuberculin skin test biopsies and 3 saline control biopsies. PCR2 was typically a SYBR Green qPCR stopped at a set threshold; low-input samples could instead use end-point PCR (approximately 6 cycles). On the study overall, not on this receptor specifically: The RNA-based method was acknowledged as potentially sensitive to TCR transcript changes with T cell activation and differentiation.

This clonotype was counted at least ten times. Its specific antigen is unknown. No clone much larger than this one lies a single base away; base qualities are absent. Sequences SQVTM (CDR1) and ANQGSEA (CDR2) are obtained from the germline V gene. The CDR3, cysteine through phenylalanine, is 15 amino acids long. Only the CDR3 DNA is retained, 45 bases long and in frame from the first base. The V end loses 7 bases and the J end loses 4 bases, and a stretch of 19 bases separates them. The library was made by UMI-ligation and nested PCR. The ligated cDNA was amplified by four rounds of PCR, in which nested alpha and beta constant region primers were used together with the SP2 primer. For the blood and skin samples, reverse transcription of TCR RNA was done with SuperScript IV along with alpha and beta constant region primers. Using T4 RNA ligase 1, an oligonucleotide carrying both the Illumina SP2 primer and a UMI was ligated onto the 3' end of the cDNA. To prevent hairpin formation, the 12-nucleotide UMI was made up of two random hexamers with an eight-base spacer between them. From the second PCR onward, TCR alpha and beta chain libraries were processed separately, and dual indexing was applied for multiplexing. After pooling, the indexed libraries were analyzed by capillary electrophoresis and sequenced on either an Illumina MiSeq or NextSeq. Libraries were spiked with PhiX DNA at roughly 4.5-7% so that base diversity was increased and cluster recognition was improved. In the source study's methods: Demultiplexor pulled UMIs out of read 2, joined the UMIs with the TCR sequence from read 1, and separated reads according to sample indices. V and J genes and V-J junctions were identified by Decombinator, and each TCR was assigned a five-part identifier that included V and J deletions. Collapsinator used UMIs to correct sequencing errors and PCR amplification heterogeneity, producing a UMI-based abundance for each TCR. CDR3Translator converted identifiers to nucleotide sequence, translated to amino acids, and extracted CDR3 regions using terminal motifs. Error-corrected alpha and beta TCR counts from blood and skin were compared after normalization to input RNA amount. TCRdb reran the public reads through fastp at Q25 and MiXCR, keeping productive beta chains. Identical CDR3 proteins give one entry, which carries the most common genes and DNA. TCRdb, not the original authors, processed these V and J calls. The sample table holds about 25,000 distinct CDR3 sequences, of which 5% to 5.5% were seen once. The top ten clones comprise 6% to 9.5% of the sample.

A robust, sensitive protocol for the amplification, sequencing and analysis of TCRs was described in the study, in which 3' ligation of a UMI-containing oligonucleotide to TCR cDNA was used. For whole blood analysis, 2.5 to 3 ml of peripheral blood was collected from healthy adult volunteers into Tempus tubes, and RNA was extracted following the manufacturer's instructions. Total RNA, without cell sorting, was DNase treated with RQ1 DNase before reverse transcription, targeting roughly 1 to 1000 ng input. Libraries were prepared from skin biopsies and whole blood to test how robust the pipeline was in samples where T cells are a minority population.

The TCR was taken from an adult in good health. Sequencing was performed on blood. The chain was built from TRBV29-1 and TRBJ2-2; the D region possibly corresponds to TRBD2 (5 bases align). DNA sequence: TGCAGCGCTCAAACGAGTCCCGCGGGCACCGGGGAGCTGTTTTTT. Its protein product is CSAQTSPAGTGELFF.